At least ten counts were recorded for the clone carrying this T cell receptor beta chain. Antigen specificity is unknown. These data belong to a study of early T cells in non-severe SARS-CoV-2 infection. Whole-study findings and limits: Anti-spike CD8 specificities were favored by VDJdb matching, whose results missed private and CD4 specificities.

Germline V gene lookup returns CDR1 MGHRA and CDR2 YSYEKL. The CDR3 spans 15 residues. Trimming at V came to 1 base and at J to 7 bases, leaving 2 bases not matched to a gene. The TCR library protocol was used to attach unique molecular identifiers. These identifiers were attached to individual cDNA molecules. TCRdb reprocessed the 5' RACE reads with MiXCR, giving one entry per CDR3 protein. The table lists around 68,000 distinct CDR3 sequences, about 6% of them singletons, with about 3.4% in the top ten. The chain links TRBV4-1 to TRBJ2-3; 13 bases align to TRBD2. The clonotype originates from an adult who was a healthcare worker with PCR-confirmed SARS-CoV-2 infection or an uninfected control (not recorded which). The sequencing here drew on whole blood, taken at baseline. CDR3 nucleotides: TGCGCCAGCAGCCAAGGGACTAGCGGGAGCTATACGCAGTATTTT. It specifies CASSQGTSGSYTQYF.